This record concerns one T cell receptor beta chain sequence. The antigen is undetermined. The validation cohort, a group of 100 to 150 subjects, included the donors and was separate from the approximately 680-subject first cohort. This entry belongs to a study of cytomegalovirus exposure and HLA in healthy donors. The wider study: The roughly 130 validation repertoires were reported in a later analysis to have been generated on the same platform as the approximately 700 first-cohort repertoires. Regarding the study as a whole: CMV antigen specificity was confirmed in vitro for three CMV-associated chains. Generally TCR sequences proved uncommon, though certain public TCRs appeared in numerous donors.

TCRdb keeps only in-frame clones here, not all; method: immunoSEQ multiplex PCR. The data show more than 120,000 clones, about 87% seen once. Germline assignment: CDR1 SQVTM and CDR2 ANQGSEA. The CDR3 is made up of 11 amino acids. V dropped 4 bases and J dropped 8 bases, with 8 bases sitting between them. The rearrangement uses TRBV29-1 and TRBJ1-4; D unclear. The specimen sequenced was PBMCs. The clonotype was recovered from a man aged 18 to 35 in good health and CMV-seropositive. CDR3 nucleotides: TGCAGCGTTGTTTCAGGCGAAAAACTGTTTTTT. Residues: CSVVSGEKLFF.